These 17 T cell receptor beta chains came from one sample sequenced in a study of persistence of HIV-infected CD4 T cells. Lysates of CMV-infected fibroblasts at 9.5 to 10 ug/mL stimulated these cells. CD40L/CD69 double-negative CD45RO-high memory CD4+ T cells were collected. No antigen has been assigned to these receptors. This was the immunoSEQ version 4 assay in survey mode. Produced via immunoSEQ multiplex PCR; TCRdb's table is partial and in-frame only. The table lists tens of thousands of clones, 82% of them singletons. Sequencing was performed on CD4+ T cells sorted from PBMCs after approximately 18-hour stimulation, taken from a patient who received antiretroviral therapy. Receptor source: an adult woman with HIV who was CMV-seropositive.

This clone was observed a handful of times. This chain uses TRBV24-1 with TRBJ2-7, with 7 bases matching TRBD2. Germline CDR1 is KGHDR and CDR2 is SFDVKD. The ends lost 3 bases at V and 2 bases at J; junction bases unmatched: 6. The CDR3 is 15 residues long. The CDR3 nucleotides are TGTGCCACCAGTGATCCTAGCGGTTCACCCTACGAGCAGTACTTC. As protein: CATSDPSGSPYEQYF.

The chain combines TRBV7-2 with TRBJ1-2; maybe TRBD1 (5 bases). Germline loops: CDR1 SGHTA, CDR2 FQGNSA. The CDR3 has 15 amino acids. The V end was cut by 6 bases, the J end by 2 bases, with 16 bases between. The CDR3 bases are TGTGCCAGCAGTCCCGCCCCCGGGGGGAACTATGGCTACACCTTC. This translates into CASSPAPGGNYGYTF.

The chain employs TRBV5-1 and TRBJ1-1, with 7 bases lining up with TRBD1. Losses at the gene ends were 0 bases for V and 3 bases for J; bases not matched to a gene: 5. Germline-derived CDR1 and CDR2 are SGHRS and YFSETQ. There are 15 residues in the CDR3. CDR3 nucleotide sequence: TGCGCCAGCAGCTTGGCAGGCAGGGGGGACACTGAAGCTTTCTTT. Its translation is CASSLAGRGDTEAFF.

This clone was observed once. The CDR3 nucleotides read TGTGCCTGGCGGGACAGGGGATACGAGCAGTACTTC. Protein sequence: CAWRDRGYEQYF. The J gene is TRBJ2-7, the V gene TRBV30, with 10 bases aligning to TRBD1. CDR3 size: 12 residues. Germline V CDR1 and CDR2: GTSNPN, SVGIG (reference sequence). V shed 5 bases, J shed 4 bases, and the junction held 2 bases outside the gene matches.

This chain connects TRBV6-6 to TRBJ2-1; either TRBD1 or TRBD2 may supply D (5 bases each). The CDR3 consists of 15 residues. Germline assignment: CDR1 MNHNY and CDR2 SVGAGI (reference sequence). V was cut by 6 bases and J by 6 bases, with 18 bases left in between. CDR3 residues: CASSPGKVGVNEQFF. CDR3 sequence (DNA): TGTGCCAGCAGCCCAGGGAAGGTCGGGGTCAATGAGCAGTTCTTC.

This chain's CDR3 is CASSRQGRGGNQPQHF. The CDR3 DNA sequence: TGTGCCAGTAGTAGACAGGGGCGAGGGGGCAATCAGCCCCAGCATTTT. This chain joins TRBV19 and TRBJ1-5, with TRBD1 identical over 8 bases. CDR1 and CDR2 (germline): LNHDA, SQIVND (reference sequence). This CDR3 comprises 16 residues. Unmatched junction bases numbered 7, after V lost 4 bases and J lost 2 bases. Combining the CDR3 with reference TRBV19 and TRBJ1-5 gives the whole variable domain DGGITQSPKYLFRKEGQNVTLSCEQNLNHDAMYWYRQDPGQGLRLIYYSQIVNDFQKGDIAEGYSVSREKKESFPLTVTSAQKNPTAFYLCASSRQGRGGNQPQHFGDGTRLSIL.

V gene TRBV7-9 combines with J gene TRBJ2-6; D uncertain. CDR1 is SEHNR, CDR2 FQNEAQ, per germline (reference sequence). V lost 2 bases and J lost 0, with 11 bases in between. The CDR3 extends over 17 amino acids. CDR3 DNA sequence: TGTGCCAGCAGCTTATCACGTGGTTACTCTGGGGCCAACGTCCTGACTTTC. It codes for CASSLSRGYSGANVLTF.

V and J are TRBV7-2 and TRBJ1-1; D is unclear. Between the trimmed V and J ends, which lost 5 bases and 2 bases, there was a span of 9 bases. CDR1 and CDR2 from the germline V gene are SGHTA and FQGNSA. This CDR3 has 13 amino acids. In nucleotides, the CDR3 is TGTGCCAGCAGCGCGCAGGAAAACACTGAAGCTTTCTTT. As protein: CASSAQENTEAFF.

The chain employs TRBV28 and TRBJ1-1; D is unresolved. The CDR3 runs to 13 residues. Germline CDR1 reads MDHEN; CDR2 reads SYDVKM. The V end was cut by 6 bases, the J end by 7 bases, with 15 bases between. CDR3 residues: CASRRVAGFEAFF. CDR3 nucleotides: TGTGCCAGCAGAAGGGTGGCAGGATTTGAAGCTTTCTTT.

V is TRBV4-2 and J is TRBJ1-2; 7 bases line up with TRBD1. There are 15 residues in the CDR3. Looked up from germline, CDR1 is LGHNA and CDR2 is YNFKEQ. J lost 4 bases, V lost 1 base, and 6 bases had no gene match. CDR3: CASSQGQGVGYGYTF. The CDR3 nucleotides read TGTGCCAGCAGCCAAGGACAGGGTGTGGGCTATGGCTACACCTTC.

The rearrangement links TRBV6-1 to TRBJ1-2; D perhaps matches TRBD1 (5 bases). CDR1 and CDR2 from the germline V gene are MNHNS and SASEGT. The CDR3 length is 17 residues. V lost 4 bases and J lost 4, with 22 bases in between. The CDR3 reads CASSGGSEPTQFYGYTF. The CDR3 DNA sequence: TGTGCCAGCAGTGGGGGGTCAGAGCCTACCCAATTCTATGGCTACACCTTC.

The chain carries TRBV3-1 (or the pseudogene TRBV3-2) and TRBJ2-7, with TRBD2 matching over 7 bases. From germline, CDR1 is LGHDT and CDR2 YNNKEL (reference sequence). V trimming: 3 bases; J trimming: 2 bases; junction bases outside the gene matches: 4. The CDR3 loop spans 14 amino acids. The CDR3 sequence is CASSQTSYPYEQYF. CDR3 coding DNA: TGTGCCAGCAGCCAGACTAGCTATCCCTACGAGCAGTACTTC.

This CDR3 reads CASTADRRNTEAFF. In DNA form, the CDR3 reads TGTGCCAGTACCGCTGACAGGAGGAACACTGAAGCTTTCTTT. J is TRBJ1-1 and V is TRBV19; TRBD1 might be the D (6 bases). Germline CDR1 and CDR2: LNHDA and SQIVND (reference sequence). Trimming took off 7 bases at V and 1 base at J, with 13 bases between the two ends. The CDR3 loop spans 14 amino acids. Based on the CDR3 plus reference TRBV19 and TRBJ1-1, the full variable domain is DGGITQSPKYLFRKEGQNVTLSCEQNLNHDAMYWYRQDPGQGLRLIYYSQIVNDFQKGDIAEGYSVSREKKESFPLTVTSAQKNPTAFYLCASTADRRNTEAFFGQGTRLTVV.

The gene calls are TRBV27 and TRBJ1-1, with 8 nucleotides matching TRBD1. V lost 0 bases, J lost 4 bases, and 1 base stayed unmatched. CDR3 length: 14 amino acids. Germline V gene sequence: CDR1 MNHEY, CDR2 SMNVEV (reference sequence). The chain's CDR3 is CASSLSRGPTEAFF. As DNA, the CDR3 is TGTGCCAGCAGTTTATCCAGGGGGCCCACTGAAGCTTTCTTT.

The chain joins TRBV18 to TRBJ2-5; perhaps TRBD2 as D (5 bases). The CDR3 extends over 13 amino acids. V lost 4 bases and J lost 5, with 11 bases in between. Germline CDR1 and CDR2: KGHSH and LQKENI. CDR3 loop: CASSRGDLETQYF. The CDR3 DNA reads TGTGCCAGCTCACGGGGAGATTTGGAGACCCAGTACTTC.

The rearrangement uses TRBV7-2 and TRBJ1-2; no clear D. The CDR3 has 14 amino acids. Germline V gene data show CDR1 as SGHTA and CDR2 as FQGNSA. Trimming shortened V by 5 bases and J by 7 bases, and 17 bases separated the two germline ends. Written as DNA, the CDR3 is TGTGCCAGCAGCCGCCCGGCCTCGAAGAGTGGCTACACCTTC. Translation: CASSRPASKSGYTF.

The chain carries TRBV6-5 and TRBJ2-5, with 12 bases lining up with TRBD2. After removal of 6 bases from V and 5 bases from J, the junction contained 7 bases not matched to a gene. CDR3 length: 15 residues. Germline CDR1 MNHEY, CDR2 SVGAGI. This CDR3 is CASSNGLAGFETQYF. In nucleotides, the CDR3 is TGTGCCAGCAGCAACGGACTAGCGGGGTTTGAGACCCAGTACTTC.